The 5 T cell receptor beta chains presented below share a single source sample, sequenced in a study of blood T cells in healthy people across ages. It was with a sample-barcoded 5' primer and a J-beta primer mix that a second PCR of about 7 to 12 cycles was run. From the 5' RACE reads, TCRdb called clonotypes with MiXCR, one entry per CDR3 protein. The sample has 600,000 or so distinct CDR3 sequences; roughly 30% are singletons. The sample consisted of blood. All receptors come from a woman of 80 years or more in good health.

In this sample, this clonotype turned up many times. This chain uses TRBV6-6 with TRBJ2-7, with 9 nucleotides matching TRBD1. CDR1 MNHNY and CDR2 SVGAGI come from the germline V gene (reference sequence). V was pared by 4 bases and J by 1 base, with 14 bases of the junction left unmatched. This CDR3 spans 18 amino acids. DNA of the CDR3: TGTGCCAGCAGTTTTCCCCTATCCGGGACAGGGAATTCCTACGAGCAGTACTTC. It translates to CASSFPLSGTGNSYEQYF.

This clonotype was found many times. The chain combines TRBV29-1 with TRBJ1-4; D gene uncertain. The germline gives CDR1 SQVTM, CDR2 ANQGSEA. V dropped 3 bases and J dropped 0 bases, with 11 bases sitting between them. The CDR3 totals 15 residues. As DNA, the CDR3 is TGCAGCGTTGAGGAGGGCACTACAACTAATGAAAAACTGTTTTTT. This gives the protein CSVEEGTTTNEKLFF.

Ten or more counts support this clonotype. The V and J genes are TRBV6-2 or TRBV6-3 and TRBJ2-1; D ambiguous. CDR3 length equals 12 residues. The germline V gene encodes CDR1 MNHEY and CDR2 SVGEGT. Deletions cut 6 bases from V and 6 bases from J, with 9 bases between. The CDR3 spells CASSPRSNEQFF. CDR3 coding DNA: TGTGCCAGCAGCCCCCGGTCCAATGAGCAGTTCTTC.

This clonotype was detected a few times. Germline and junction disagree at one end, which may indicate a read error. V and J are TRBV5-1 and TRBJ1-4, with D possibly being TRBD1 (5 bases). The CDR3 length is 16 residues. Germline assignment: CDR1 SGHRS and CDR2 YFSETQ. The CDR3 nucleotides are TGCGCCAGCAGCCCCAGGGTAGCCGGCTCTAACGAAAAACTGTTTTTT. The encoded protein is CASSPRVAGSNEKLFF.

The V and J genes are TRBV28 and TRBJ1-3; the D gene is possibly TRBD1 (6 bases). The ends were cut back, 6 bases at V and 1 base at J, with 13 bases in the middle. The CDR3 has 15 amino acids. CDR1 MDHEN and CDR2 SYDVKM come from the germline V gene. The CDR3 nucleotides are TGTGCCAGCAGAACTTACAGGGTTTCTGGAAACACCATATATTTT. This gives the protein CASRTYRVSGNTIYF.